This TCR beta chain was identified during a study of blood T cell repertoires in COVID-19. Across the study: Some COVID-19 samples were acute and others convalescent; all came from the United States, Italy and Spain.

V shed 4 bases and J 4 bases; nucleotides not matched to a gene: 7. The CDR3 loop spans 14 amino acids. Germline lookup yields CDR1 LGHDT and CDR2 YNNKEL (reference sequence). Assay used: immunoSEQ multiplex PCR; TCRdb lists only in-frame clones, some missing. This sample has approximately 120,000 clones, with approximately 83% found just once. This clone was observed a single time. Sample: peripheral blood. The clonotype originates from a man aged 60 to 75 with acute or convalescent COVID-19. The rearrangement joins TRBV3-1 (or the pseudogene TRBV3-2) to TRBJ2-7; 7 bases are a match to TRBD2. CDR3 sequence reads: CASSRAGSMYEQYF. The CDR3 nucleotides are TGTGCCAGCAGCCGAGCGGGATCCATGTACGAGCAGTACTTC.